This T cell receptor (beta chain) appears in the sequencing data of a study of OX40 agonist ivuxolimab in advanced cancers. Study-wide points: CD8+ T cells showed, on average, more clonal expansion than CD4+ cells.

To note about this clone: The antigen is unknown.

Sequenced by immunoSEQ multiplex PCR; TCRdb stores in-frame clones only, minus some. The sample shows some 77,000 clones, over 80% of them seen only once. The receptor was isolated from an adult with an advanced solid tumor such as melanoma, head and neck, liver or kidney cancer. Specimen: CD4+ or CD8+ T cells sorted from blood, collected in a trial of the OX40 agonist ivuxolimab.

The CDR3 sequence is CASSYPGLYNEQFF. CDR3 nucleotide sequence: TGTGCCAGCAGTTATCCGGGCCTCTACAATGAGCAGTTCTTC. This sequence joins TRBV6-5 and TRBJ2-1; D remains ambiguous. V was clipped by 3 bases and J by 3 bases, with 9 bases between them. This CDR3 contains 14 residues. Germline lookup yields CDR1 MNHEY and CDR2 SVGAGI.